Each of the 20 T cell receptor beta chains below was sequenced from the same sample in a study of Ad26.COV2.S vaccination and SARS-CoV-2 variants. TCRdb keeps only in-frame clones here, not all; method: immunoSEQ multiplex PCR. The sample holds about 320,000 clones, around four fifths seen once. Treatment here: approximately 18 received Ad26.COV2.S at low or high dose, single or two shots; roughly five received placebo; per-sample allocation not given. Sampling was done on day 63 after the first vaccine or placebo injection. Sequencing was performed on peripheral blood, taken in a trial of Ad26.COV2.S vaccine versus placebo. These receptors were obtained from a person between 18 and 65 years old who received the Ad26.COV2.S COVID-19 vaccine or a placebo.

V gene TRBV27 combines with J gene TRBJ1-6, with 7 bases matching TRBD1. This CDR3 has 16 residues. Germline V gene lookup returns CDR1 MNHEY and CDR2 SMNVEV (reference sequence). V shed 6 bases and J 11 bases; nucleotides not matched to a gene: 16. This CDR3 reads CASSRLLTGSGPPLHF. In DNA, the CDR3 is TGTGCCAGCAGCCGACTTTTGACAGGGTCCGGTCCACCCCTCCACTTT.

As regards this clone: This sample includes further DNA sequences coding for the same CDR3. The chain has TRBV5-1 and TRBJ2-5; possibly TRBD2 for D (6 bases). This CDR3 comprises 14 residues. Germline V gene lookup returns CDR1 SGHRS and CDR2 YFSETQ. V gave up 0 bases and J gave up 5 bases, with 11 bases separating them. CDR3 sequence: CASSLAGGGETQYF. In nucleotides, the CDR3 is TGCGCCAGCAGCTTGGCCGGTGGAGGGGAGACCCAGTACTTC.

The CDR3 bases are TGTGCCATCAGTGAGCGGGGACCGGACTCTGGGGCCAACGTCCTGACTTTC. This gives the protein CAISERGPDSGANVLTF. This chain uses TRBV10-3 with TRBJ2-6, with D perhaps assigned TRBD1 or TRBD2 (5 bases each). This CDR3 has 17 amino acids. With 2 bases removed from V and 0 bases from J, the gap between germline ends came to 11 bases. The germline V gene has CDR1 ENHRY and CDR2 SYGVKD.

The chain couples TRBV3-1 (or the pseudogene TRBV3-2) to TRBJ1-2; D is unclear. The CDR3 consists of 13 residues. Germline CDR1 reads LGHDT; CDR2 reads YNNKEL (reference sequence). The V end lost 6 bases, the J end lost 7 bases, and 15 bases lay between the germline ends. The CDR3 sequence: CASSNSGDGGYTF. CDR3 in DNA: TGTGCCAGCAGTAATTCTGGGGATGGTGGCTACACCTTC.

The chain combines TRBV10-3 with TRBJ1-4; no clear D gene. Germline CDR1 is ENHRY and CDR2 is SYGVKD. Trimming removed 3 bases from V and 5 bases from J, with 16 bases in between. CDR3 length: 16 amino acids. The CDR3 region has the DNA TGTGCCATCAGTGATTCAACCCCGGAACTGAATGAAAAACTGTTTTTT. Translated, it gives CAISDSTPELNEKLFF.

Remarks on this clone: A junction boundary mismatches the germline segment, possibly from a read error. The chain employs TRBV6-1 and TRBJ2-3; possibly TRBD1 or TRBD2 for D (7 bases each). CDR3 size: 15 residues. Germline V gives CDR1 MNHNS, CDR2 SASEGT. CDR3 sequence: CASSEGRGGTYTQYF. CDR3 in DNA: TGTGCCAGCAGTGAAGGCAGGGGGGGCACATATACGCAGTATTTT.

The chain uses TRBV11-3 and TRBJ2-3, with 12 bases that match TRBD2. V shed 5 bases and J 2 bases; nucleotides not matched to a gene: 8. CDR1 and CDR2 (germline): SGHNT, YENEEA. The CDR3 spans 17 residues. CDR3 residues: CASSLQGLAGFTDTQYF. The CDR3 region has the DNA TGTGCCAGCAGCCTCCAAGGACTAGCGGGGTTCACAGATACGCAGTATTTT.

CDR3 DNA: TGTGCCTGGAGAGGGGGATATGAAGCTTTCTTT. It is translated as CAWRGGYEAFF. V and J are TRBV30 and TRBJ1-1; weak D call: TRBD1 (6 bases). The germline V and J ends were trimmed by 3 bases and 7 bases, with 9 bases remaining between them. Germline V CDR1 and CDR2: GTSNPN, SVGIG (reference sequence). This CDR3 has 11 residues.

The table lists this clone with a few counts. The J gene is TRBJ2-2, the V gene TRBV13; 9 bases map to TRBD2. Germline CDR1 is PRHDT and CDR2 is FYEKMQ (reference sequence). Trimming cost V 3 bases and J 8 bases; bases outside gene matches: 10. The CDR3 extends over 16 amino acids. The CDR3 coding sequence is TGTGCCAGCAGCTTTACCTCGGGACTAGCACCAGGGGAGCTGTTTTTT. This sequence encodes CASSFTSGLAPGELFF.

This chain uses TRBV4-1 with TRBJ1-5, with 7 bases matching TRBD1. Germline values: CDR1 MGHRA, CDR2 YSYEKL. The CDR3 is 15 amino acids. The J segment lost 0 bases and the V segment lost 6 bases, leaving 5 bases of the junction unmatched. In DNA form, the CDR3 reads TGCGCCAGCAGTACCAGACAGGGTAGCAATCAGCCCCAGCATTTT. It encodes CASSTRQGSNQPQHF.

This chain uses TRBV11-2 with TRBJ2-3; D assignment may be TRBD1 or TRBD2 (5 bases each). The CDR3 runs 15 residues. Germline values: CDR1 SGHAT, CDR2 FQNNGV. V was cut by 6 bases and J by 6 bases, with 19 bases left in between. The CDR3 bases are TGTGCCAGCAGGCTACACCGGGGCACCCCCGATACGCAGTATTTT. Residues: CASRLHRGTPDTQYF.

The chain couples TRBV6-1 to TRBJ1-5, with TRBD1 matching 8 bases. V was pared by 2 bases and J by 5 bases, with 5 bases of the junction left unmatched. The CDR3 runs to 15 residues. Germline V gene data show CDR1 as MNHNS and CDR2 as SASEGT. CDR3 bases: TGTGCCAGCAGTGAATCACAGGGGGTTTATCAGCCCCAGCATTTT. Translation: CASSESQGVYQPQHF.

This sequence joins TRBV11-2 and TRBJ1-3; TRBD1 is a possible D gene (5 bases). The CDR3 totals 16 residues. Trimming took 5 bases from V and 3 from J, leaving 17 bases between them. CDR1 is SGHAT and CDR2 is FQNNGV in the germline V gene. The CDR3 bases are TGTGCCAGCAGCCCTCCGGGACTACCTTTTGGAAACACCATATATTTT. Its translation: CASSPPGLPFGNTIYF. Using reference TRBV11-2 and TRBJ1-3 for the parts outside the CDR3, the full variable domain is EAGVAQSPRYKIIEKRQSVAFWCNPISGHATLYWYQQILGQGPKLLIQFQNNGVVDDSQLPKDRFSAERLKGVDSTLKIQPAKLEDSAVYLCASSPPGLPFGNTIYFGEGSWLTVV.

The chain carries TRBV11-2 and TRBJ1-6; 8 bases are a match to TRBD1. CDR3 size: 18 residues. The germline V gene encodes CDR1 SGHAT and CDR2 FQNNGV. Trimming took 4 bases from V and 4 from J; bases not matched to a gene: 12. The CDR3 region has the DNA TGTGCCAGCAGCTCTACGACAGGGGTGGGTGGTTATAATTCACCCCTCCACTTT. Translation: CASSSTTGVGGYNSPLHF.

This clone was observed once. The V gene is TRBV24-1, the J gene TRBJ2-2; D uncertain. The CDR3 consists of 17 residues. V gave up 1 base and J gave up 3 bases, with 14 bases separating them. Per germline, CDR1 KGHDR and CDR2 SFDVKD. CDR3 in DNA: TGTGCCACCAGTGATTTCTTTTCGGCCGTAGACACCGGGGAGCTGTTTTTT. It encodes CATSDFFSAVDTGELFF.

This clone showed up just once. The chain recombines TRBV9 with TRBJ1-1; D is uncertain. Germline assignment: CDR1 SGDLS and CDR2 YYNGEE. The CDR3 runs to 13 residues. The V and J ends lost 0 bases and 2 bases respectively, with 5 bases between them. CDR3: CASSVALNTEAFF. The DNA of the CDR3 is TGTGCCAGCAGCGTAGCTCTTAACACTGAAGCTTTCTTT.

This chain links TRBV4-2 with TRBJ2-1, with 11 bases that match TRBD2. V trimming: 3 bases; J trimming: 9 bases; junction bases outside the gene matches: 7. The CDR3 runs to 15 residues. Germline loops: CDR1 LGHNA, CDR2 YNFKEQ. The CDR3 is CASSHIAGGPFEQFF. The CDR3, as DNA: TGTGCCAGCAGCCATATAGCGGGGGGGCCGTTTGAGCAGTTCTTC.

V is TRBV6-5 and J is TRBJ2-1; D gene unclear. CDR3 length: 13 residues. The germline gives CDR1 MNHEY, CDR2 SVGAGI. Trimming stripped 4 bases from V and 4 bases from J, with 8 bases between. The CDR3 region is CASSSHGYNEQFF. In DNA, the CDR3 is TGTGCCAGCAGTTCCCACGGTTACAATGAGCAGTTCTTC.

The chain has TRBV11-2 and TRBJ2-7; D possibly corresponds to TRBD1 (6 bases). V lost 2 bases and J 4 bases, leaving 27 bases between the germline ends. Germline V gene sequence: CDR1 SGHAT, CDR2 FQNNGV. The CDR3 is 19 amino acids. This CDR3 is CASSLWLEGGRGISYEQYF. The CDR3 bases are TGTGCCAGCAGCTTATGGCTCGAAGGGGGAAGGGGAATTTCATACGAGCAGTACTTC.

The chain combines TRBV29-1 with TRBJ2-2, with TRBD2 matching 9 bases. The CDR3 has 14 amino acids. CDR1 and CDR2 from the germline V gene are SQVTM and ANQGSEA. V was clipped by 6 bases and J by 6 bases; unmatched bases: 8. The CDR3 region has the DNA TGCAGCGTACCAGCGGGGGGCGATGCCGGGGAGCTGTTTTTT. It encodes CSVPAGGDAGELFF.